A selection of T cell receptor beta chains follows, all from one sample in a study of siplizumab effects on memory and regulatory T cells. Some clones are missing from TCRdb's copy, which holds only in-frame ones; the method was immunoSEQ multiplex PCR. Among roughly 100,000 clones, under 95% were seen once, and the ten largest hold about 0.32%. The sequenced material came from CD4+ T cells sorted from blood. The receptors derive from a human donor in good health. Both conserved end residues are part of each CDR3. The D gene is left open where the match is weak. Clone size is given for some rows only: seen once, a few or many times, or a class if the clone is expanded.

j_call	v_call	d_call	clone_size	cdr3_nt	cdr3_aa
TRBJ1-2	TRBV6-1	TRBD1	NA	TGTGCCAGCGCACCGATTTTAGGGCAGGGGGATGGCTACACCTTC	CASAPILGQGDGYTF
TRBJ2-3	TRBV7-6	NA	NA	TGTGCCAGCAGCTTAGGGGACCCGTGGGATACGCAGTATTTT	CASSLGDPWDTQYF
TRBJ1-5	TRBV30	NA	few	TGTGCCTGGAGTGCGGGTAGCAATCAGCCCCAGCATTTT	CAWSAGSNQPQHF
TRBJ2-7	TRBV27	TRBD2	NA	TGTGCCAGCAGTTTATCCCCCGGGACTAACTACGAGCAGTACTTC	CASSLSPGTNYEQYF
TRBJ2-5	TRBV12-5	TRBD1	NA	TGTGCTAGTGCCATCACAGGGGCTGAAGAGACCCAGTACTTC	CASAITGAEETQYF
TRBJ2-1	TRBV6-6	TRBD1	NA	TGTGCCAGCAGGGATAGCGGACAGGGTTACAATGAGCAGTTCTTC	CASRDSGQGYNEQFF
TRBJ2-7	TRBV10-3	NA	NA	TGTGCCATCAGCGAAGACACCTACGAGCAGTACTTC	CAISEDTYEQYF
TRBJ2-1	TRBV9	TRBD2	NA	TGTGCCAGCAGCACCCGCGGGACTAGTCTCAATGAGCAGTTCTTC	CASSTRGTSLNEQFF
TRBJ2-5	TRBV5-1	TRBD2	NA	TGCGCCAGCGCCACTAGCGGGGGCGGGGAGACCCAGTACTTC	CASATSGGGETQYF
TRBJ2-7	TRBV5-8	TRBD2	NA	TGTGCCAGCAGCTTGGCTAGCGGGAGTACCTACGAGCAGTACTTC	CASSLASGSTYEQYF
TRBJ1-2	TRBV12-5	NA	NA	TGTGCTAGTGGTTTATCTGGAAACTATGGCTACACCTTC	CASGLSGNYGYTF
TRBJ1-1	TRBV2	NA	NA	TGTGCCAGCAGTGGATTGGGCTTGAACACTGAAGCTTTCTTT	CASSGLGLNTEAFF
TRBJ2-2	TRBV9	TRBD1	NA	TGTGCCAGCAGCACCGGGGCAGGGGGAAAAACCGGGGAGCTGTTTTTT	CASSTGAGGKTGELFF
TRBJ2-2	TRBV7-3	NA	NA	TGTGCCAGCAGCTTACAGGGTTCTTCAGGGGAGCTGTTTTTT	CASSLQGSSGELFF
TRBJ2-2	TRBV14	NA	NA	TGTGCCAGCAGCCATCCCCAGGGTAACACCGGGGAGCTGTTTTTT	CASSHPQGNTGELFF
TRBJ1-3	TRBV5-8	NA	NA	TGTGCCAGCAGCACCGGACAGCTGGCAAACACCATATATTTT	CASSTGQLANTIYF
TRBJ1-6	TRBV27	NA	NA	TGTGCCAGCAGTGCCACGGGACACCGGAGCTCCTATAATTCACCCCTCCACTTT	CASSATGHRSSYNSPLHF
TRBJ2-2	TRBV7-9	NA	NA	TGTGCCAGCAGCTTAGGCCGGGGGTACGGGGAGCTGTTTTTT	CASSLGRGYGELFF
TRBJ2-1	TRBV27	NA	once	TGTGCCAGCAGTGGGGCGGGGTTGACCTACAATGAGCAGTTCTTC	CASSGAGLTYNEQFF
TRBJ2-1	TRBV19	TRBD2	NA	TGTGCCAGTAGTAGGGAGCGGGATCGCGGGAATGAGCAGTTCTTC	CASSRERDRGNEQFF
TRBJ2-3	TRBV5-6	NA	NA	TGTGCCAGCAGCGATACCCGACGGTCCACCACAGATACGCAGTATTTT	CASSDTRRSTTDTQYF
TRBJ1-1	TRBV30	NA	once	TGTGCCTGGAGTGCTCAAGGGGAGCGGAAAGCTTTCTTT	CAWSAQGERKAFF
TRBJ1-3	TRBV9	NA	NA	TGTGCCAGCAGCGTAGATCGGGGGGCGGCGGGAAACACCATATATTTT	CASSVDRGAAGNTIYF
TRBJ1-1	TRBV6-5	NA	NA	TGTGCCAGCAGTCCCGGGACACTTGAAGCTTTCTTT	CASSPGTLEAFF
TRBJ1-2	TRBV18	NA	NA	TGTGCCAGCTCACCAACTGGCGCACAGAACTATGGCTACACCTTC	CASSPTGAQNYGYTF
TRBJ1-2	TRBV11-2	NA	NA	TGTGCCAGCAATAATTGGGGTACTAACTATGGCTACACCTTC	CASNNWGTNYGYTF
TRBJ2-7	TRBV4-1	NA	NA	TGCGCCAGCAGCCAAGAGGAGGGGAGGGGGCCCTACGAGCAGTACTTC	CASSQEEGRGPYEQYF
TRBJ2-5	TRBV7-9	TRBD2	NA	TGTGCCAGCAGCTTAGGGCTAGCGGGGACCACGGGGGAGACCCAGTACTTC	CASSLGLAGTTGETQYF
TRBJ1-5	TRBV6-5	TRBD1	NA	TGTGCCAGCAGTTACTCGACAGGGGAGCCCCAGCATTTT	CASSYSTGEPQHF
TRBJ2-3	TRBV9	NA	NA	TGTGCCAGCAGCGTAGTTGAGAATGCGCAGTATTTT	CASSVVENAQYF
TRBJ2-5	TRBV5-1	NA	NA	TGCGCCAGCAGCGGGGCCGGGACACAAGAGACCCAGTACTTC	CASSGAGTQETQYF
TRBJ1-3	TRBV30	TRBD1	NA	TGTGCCTGGAGCGGACAGGGAACTGGAAACACCATATATTTT	CAWSGQGTGNTIYF
TRBJ2-7	TRBV18	TRBD2	NA	TGTGCCAGCTCAACTACCGGGACTAGCGTTTCAAATTCCCACTTC	CASSTTGTSVSNSHF
TRBJ2-3	TRBV10-2	TRBD2	NA	TGCGCCAGCGATGGAAGGCGGGAGGGTACAGATACGCAGTATTTT	CASDGRREGTDTQYF
TRBJ2-2	TRBV5-6	NA	once	TGTGCCAGCAGCCCCTATCCAGGGCATTCGTACGGGGAGCTGTTTTTT	CASSPYPGHSYGELFF
TRBJ2-1	TRBV6-5	NA	NA	TGTGCCAGCAGTTACTCGGGACTGTACTACAATGAGCAGTTCTTC	CASSYSGLYYNEQFF
TRBJ2-1	TRBV19	NA	once	TGTGCCAGTAGTACACGAACCCCTGGTACCGAGGTCTTC	CASSTRTPGTEVF
TRBJ2-7	TRBV6-1	NA	NA	TGTGCCAGCAGTGAAGTTGGGGGGGGCGGCGAGCAGTACTTC	CASSEVGGGGEQYF
TRBJ1-5	TRBV6-1	NA	few	TGTGCCAGCAGCGGACAGAATAGCAATCAGCCCCAGCATTTT	CASSGQNSNQPQHF
TRBJ2-3	TRBV11-3	NA	NA	TGTGCCAGCAGCTTAGATGGCCAGAGCACAGATACGCAGTATTTT	CASSLDGQSTDTQYF
TRBJ1-2	TRBV28	TRBD1	NA	TGTGCCAGCAGTTATACAGGGGGCCGGTATGGCTACACCTTC	CASSYTGGRYGYTF
TRBJ1-2	TRBV7-2	TRBD1	NA	TGTGCCAGCAGCTTTAAGGGGGCGCCCTATGGCTACACCTTC	CASSFKGAPYGYTF
TRBJ1-1	TRBV19	NA	NA	TGTGCCAGTAGCACATTCCAGGGCAGGGACTACGAAGCTTTCTTT	CASSTFQGRDYEAFF
TRBJ1-1	TRBV27	NA	NA	TGTGCCAGCAGTGACGACGGAGAGAACACTGAAGCTTTCTTT	CASSDDGENTEAFF
TRBJ1-4	TRBV30	NA	NA	TGTGCCTGGAGTGCCGGGGGGAATGAAAAACTGTTTTTT	CAWSAGGNEKLFF